The entry below gives a single TCR beta chain sequence along with its context. The data originate from a study of CD8+CD57+ T cells in acquired aplastic anemia. Profiles of TCR beta VDJ and CDR3 were generated from a genomic DNA template. Via MiXCR, TCRdb re-called the reads, giving one row per CDR3 protein. Counted here are around 200,000 distinct CDR3 sequences, almost 50% occurring once; the ten biggest clones make up about 20%. Germline loops: CDR1 KGHDR, CDR2 SFDVKD. V lost 12 bases and J lost 5; bases outside the gene matches: 12. This CDR3 has 14 residues. Those patients picked for sequencing had displayed CD8+CD57+ cell expansion on flow cytometry.

Sample: sorted CD4+, CD8+, or CD8+CD57+ T cells (not recorded which) from PBMCs. V usage is TRBV24-1 and J usage is TRBJ2-5; 9 positions match TRBD1. The receptor comes from a human donor with aplastic anemia. CDR3 amino acids: CAPRSGTGRETQYF. Written as DNA, the CDR3 is TGTGCCCCTAGGTCCGGGACAGGGAGGGAGACCCAGTACTTC.